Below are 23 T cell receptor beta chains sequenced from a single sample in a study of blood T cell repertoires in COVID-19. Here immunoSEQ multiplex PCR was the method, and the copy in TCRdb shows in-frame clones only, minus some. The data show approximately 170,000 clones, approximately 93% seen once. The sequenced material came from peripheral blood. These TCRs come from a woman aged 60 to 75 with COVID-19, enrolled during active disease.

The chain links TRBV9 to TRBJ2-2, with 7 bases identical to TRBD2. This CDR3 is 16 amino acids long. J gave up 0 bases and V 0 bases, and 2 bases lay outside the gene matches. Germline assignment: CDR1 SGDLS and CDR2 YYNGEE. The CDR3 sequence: CASSVERGSNTGELFF. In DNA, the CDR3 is TGTGCCAGCAGCGTAGAGCGGGGCTCGAACACCGGGGAGCTGTTTTTT.

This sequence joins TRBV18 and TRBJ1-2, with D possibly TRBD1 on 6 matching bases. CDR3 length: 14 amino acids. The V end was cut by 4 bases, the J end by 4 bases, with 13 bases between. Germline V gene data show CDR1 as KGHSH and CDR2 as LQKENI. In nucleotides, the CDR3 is TGTGCCAGCTCACTACGGGACACCTCCTATGGCTACACCTTC. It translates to CASSLRDTSYGYTF.

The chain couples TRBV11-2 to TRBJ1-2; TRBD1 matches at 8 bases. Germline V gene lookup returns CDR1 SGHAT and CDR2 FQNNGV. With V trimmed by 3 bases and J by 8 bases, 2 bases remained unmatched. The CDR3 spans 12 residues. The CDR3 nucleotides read TGTGCCAGCAGCTTGGACAGGGAGGGCTACACCTTC. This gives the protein CASSLDREGYTF.

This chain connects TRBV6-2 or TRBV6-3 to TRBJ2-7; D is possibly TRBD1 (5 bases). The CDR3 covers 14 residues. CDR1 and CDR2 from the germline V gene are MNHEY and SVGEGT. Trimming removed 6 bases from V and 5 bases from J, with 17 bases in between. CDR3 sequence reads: CASSSARQGNEQYF. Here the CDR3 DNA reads TGTGCCAGCAGCTCAGCGCGGCAGGGAAACGAGCAGTACTTC.

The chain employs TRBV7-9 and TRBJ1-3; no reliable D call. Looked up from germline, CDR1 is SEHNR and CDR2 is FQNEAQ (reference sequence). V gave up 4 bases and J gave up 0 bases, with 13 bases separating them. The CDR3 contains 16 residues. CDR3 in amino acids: CASSSTGESSGNTIYF. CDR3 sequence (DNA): TGTGCCAGCAGCTCAACCGGGGAGAGCTCTGGAAACACCATATATTTT.

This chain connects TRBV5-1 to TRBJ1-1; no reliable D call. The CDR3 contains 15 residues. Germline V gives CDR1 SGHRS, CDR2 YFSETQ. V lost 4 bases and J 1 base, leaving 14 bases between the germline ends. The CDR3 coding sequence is TGCGCCAGCAGCCCGACCGGGTCTCCGAACACTGAAGCTTTCTTT. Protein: CASSPTGSPNTEAFF.

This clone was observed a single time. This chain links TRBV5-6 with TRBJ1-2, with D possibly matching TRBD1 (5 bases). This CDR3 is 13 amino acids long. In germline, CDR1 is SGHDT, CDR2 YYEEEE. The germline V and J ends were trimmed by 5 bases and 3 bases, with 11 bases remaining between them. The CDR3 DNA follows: TGTGCCAGCAGGCCGACAGATGACTATGGCTACACCTTC. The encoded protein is CASRPTDDYGYTF.

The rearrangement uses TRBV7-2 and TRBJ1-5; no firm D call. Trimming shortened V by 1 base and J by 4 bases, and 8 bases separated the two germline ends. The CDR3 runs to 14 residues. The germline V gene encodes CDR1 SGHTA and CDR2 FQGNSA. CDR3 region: CASSLGARNQPQHF. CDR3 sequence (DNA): TGTGCCAGCAGCTTAGGGGCAAGGAATCAGCCCCAGCATTTT.

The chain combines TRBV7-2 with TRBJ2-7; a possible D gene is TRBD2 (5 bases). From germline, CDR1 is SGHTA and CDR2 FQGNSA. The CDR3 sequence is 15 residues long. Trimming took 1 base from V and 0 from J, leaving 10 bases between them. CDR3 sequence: CASSLGRLSSYEQYF. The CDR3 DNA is TGTGCCAGCAGCTTAGGGAGGCTGAGCTCCTACGAGCAGTACTTC.

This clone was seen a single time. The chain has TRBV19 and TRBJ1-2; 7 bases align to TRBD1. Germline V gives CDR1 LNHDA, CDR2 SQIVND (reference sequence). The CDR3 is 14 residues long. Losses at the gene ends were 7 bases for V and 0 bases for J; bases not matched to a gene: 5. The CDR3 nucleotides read TGTGCCAGTACCCGACAGGGAGCTAACTATGGCTACACCTTC. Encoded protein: CASTRQGANYGYTF.

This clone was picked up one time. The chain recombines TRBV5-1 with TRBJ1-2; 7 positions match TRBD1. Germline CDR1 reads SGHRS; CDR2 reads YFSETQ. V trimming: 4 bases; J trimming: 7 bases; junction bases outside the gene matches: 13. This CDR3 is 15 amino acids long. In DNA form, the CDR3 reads TGCGCCAGCAGCCAGGTTCGGGAGGGGGCTCGTGGCTACACCTTC. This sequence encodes CASSQVREGARGYTF.

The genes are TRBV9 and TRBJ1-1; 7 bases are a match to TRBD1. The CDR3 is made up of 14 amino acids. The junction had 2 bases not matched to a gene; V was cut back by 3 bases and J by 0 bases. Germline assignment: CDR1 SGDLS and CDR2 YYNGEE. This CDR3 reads CASSGGQMNTEAFF. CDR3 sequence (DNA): TGTGCCAGCAGCGGGGGACAGATGAACACTGAAGCTTTCTTT.

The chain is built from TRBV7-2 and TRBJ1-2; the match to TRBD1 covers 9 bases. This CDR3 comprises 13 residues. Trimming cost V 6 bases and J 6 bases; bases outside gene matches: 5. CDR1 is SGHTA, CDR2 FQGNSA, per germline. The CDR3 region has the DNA TGTGCCAGCAGATTGACAGGGGGGGATGGCTACACCTTC. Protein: CASRLTGGDGYTF.

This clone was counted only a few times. This CDR3 reads CASSQDSSRRGGEAFF. The CDR3 coding sequence is TGTGCCAGCAGCCAAGATTCGAGTAGGAGGGGCGGTGAAGCTTTCTTT. This chain joins TRBV3-1 (or the pseudogene TRBV3-2) and TRBJ1-1; perhaps TRBD1 as D (5 bases). Trimming stripped 0 bases from V and 7 bases from J, with 18 bases between. This CDR3 has 16 residues. Per the germline V gene, CDR1 is LGHDT and CDR2 is YNNKEL (reference sequence).

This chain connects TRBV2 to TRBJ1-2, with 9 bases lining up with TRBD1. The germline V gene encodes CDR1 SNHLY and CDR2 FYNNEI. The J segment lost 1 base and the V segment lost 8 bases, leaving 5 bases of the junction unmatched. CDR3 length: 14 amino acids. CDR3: CASFVTGGNYGYTF. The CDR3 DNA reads TGTGCCAGCTTTGTGACAGGGGGTAACTATGGCTACACCTTC.

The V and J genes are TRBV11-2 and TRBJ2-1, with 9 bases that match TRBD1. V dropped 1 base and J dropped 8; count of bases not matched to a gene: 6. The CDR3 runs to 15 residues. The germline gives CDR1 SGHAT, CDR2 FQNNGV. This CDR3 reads CASSLVNRGPYEQFF. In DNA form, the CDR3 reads TGTGCCAGCAGCTTAGTCAACAGGGGGCCTTATGAGCAGTTCTTC.

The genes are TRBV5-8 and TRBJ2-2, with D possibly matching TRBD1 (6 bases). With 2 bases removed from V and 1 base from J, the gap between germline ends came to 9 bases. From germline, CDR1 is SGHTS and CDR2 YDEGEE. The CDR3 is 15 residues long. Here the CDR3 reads CASSFQGLNTGELFF. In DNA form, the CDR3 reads TGTGCCAGCAGCTTTCAGGGGTTGAACACCGGGGAGCTGTTTTTT.

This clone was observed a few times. The CDR3 coding sequence is TGTGCCAGCAGAGACAGGAACTCCGGCACCGGGGAGCTGTTTTTT. This translates into CASRDRNSGTGELFF. The chain is built from TRBV5-4 and TRBJ2-2; a possible D gene is TRBD1 (6 bases). V lost 5 bases to trimming and J lost 4 bases, with 15 bases between them. There are 15 residues in the CDR3. Germline-derived CDR1 and CDR2 are SGHNT and YYREEE (reference sequence).

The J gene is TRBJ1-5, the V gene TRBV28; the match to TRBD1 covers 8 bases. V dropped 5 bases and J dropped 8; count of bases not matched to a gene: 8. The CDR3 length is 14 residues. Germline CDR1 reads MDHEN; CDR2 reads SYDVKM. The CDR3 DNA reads TGTGCCAGCAGTCTCTCCGACAGGGGCAAGCCCCAGCATTTT. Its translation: CASSLSDRGKPQHF.

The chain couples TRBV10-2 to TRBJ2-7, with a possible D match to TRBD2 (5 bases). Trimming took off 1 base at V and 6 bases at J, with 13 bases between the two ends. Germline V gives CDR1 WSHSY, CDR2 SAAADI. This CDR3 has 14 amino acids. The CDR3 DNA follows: TGCGCCAGCAGTGAGTTGGGCGCCGCGGGCGAGCAGTACTTC. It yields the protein CASSELGAAGEQYF.

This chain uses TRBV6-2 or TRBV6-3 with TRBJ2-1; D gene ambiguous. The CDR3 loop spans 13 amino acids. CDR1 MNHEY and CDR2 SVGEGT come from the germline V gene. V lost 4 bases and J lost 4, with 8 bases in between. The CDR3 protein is CASSFSRYNEQFF. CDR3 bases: TGTGCCAGCAGTTTTTCTCGTTACAATGAGCAGTTCTTC.

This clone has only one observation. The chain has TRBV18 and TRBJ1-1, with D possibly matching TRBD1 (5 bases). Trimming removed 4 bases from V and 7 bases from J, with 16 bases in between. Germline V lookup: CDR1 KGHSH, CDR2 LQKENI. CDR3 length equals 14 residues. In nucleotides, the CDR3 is TGTGCCAGCTCACGAACTACAGGTAGTCTTGAAGCTTTCTTT. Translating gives CASSRTTGSLEAFF.

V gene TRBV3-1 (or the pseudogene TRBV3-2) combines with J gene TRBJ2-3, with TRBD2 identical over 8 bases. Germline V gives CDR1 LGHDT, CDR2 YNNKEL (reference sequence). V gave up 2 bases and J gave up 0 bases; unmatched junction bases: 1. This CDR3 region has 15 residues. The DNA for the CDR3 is TGTGCCAGCAGCCAAACTAGCGGTAGCACAGATACGCAGTATTTT. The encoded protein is CASSQTSGSTDTQYF.